These 27 T cell receptor beta chains share one sample of origin, sequenced in a study of T-cell reconstitution after alpha-beta-depleted transplantation in children. Researchers prepared the TCRbeta library using unique molecular identifiers, the study reports. TCRdb ran MiXCR on the PCR reads and lists one entry per CDR3 protein. The table includes roughly 500,000 distinct CDR3 sequences, around a third detected once. The material sequenced was PBMCs from the stem cell graft donor, taken from the stem cell graft. These receptors all come from a human donor who donated a stem cell graft to a child with aplastic anemia.

V gene TRBV7-2 combines with J gene TRBJ1-1; D gene uncertain. Trimming took 1 base from V and 7 from J, leaving 10 bases between them. The CDR3 runs 13 residues. The germline gives CDR1 SGHTA, CDR2 FQGNSA. The CDR3 DNA reads as TGTGCCAGCAGCTTAGAGCGGGCGGGTGAAGCTTTCTTT. Its protein is CASSLERAGEAFF.

This clonotype was observed a few times. The rearrangement joins TRBV20-1 to TRBJ2-7, with 7 bases lining up with TRBD2. The CDR3 loop spans 14 amino acids. Unmatched junction bases numbered 10, after V lost 4 bases and J lost 4 bases. CDR1 and CDR2 (germline): DFQATT, SNEGSKA (reference sequence). The CDR3 sequence is CSATSSAGNYEQYF. CDR3 in DNA: TGCAGTGCTACCTCCTCAGCGGGAAATTACGAGCAGTACTTC.

V is TRBV6-1 and J is TRBJ1-1; 7 bases line up with TRBD1. The CDR3 runs 16 residues. CDR1 is MNHNS, CDR2 SASEGT, per germline. Trimming removed 6 bases from V and 0 bases from J; junction bases left unmatched: 10. This CDR3 is CASSPWQGTVNTEAFF. As DNA, the CDR3 is TGTGCCAGCAGCCCGTGGCAGGGGACAGTGAACACTGAAGCTTTCTTT.

This clonotype was observed a handful of times. The chain couples TRBV6-5 to TRBJ2-5; D gene ambiguous. The CDR3 covers 13 residues. V lost 1 base and J lost 1, with 4 bases in between. Germline V gene data show CDR1 as MNHEY and CDR2 as SVGAGI. For the CDR3, the DNA is TGTGCCAGCAGTTACTTGCCCCAAGAGACCCAGTACTTC. It is translated as CASSYLPQETQYF.

This clonotype was detected a few times. This chain uses TRBV6-5 with TRBJ1-1; 11 nucleotides match TRBD1. V lost 4 bases to trimming and J lost 5 bases; unmatched junction nucleotides: 3. Germline V gives CDR1 MNHEY, CDR2 SVGAGI. This CDR3 contains 14 residues. CDR3 sequence (DNA): TGTGCCAGCAGTTGGGACAGGGGGGGTACTGAAGCTTTCTTT. It specifies CASSWDRGGTEAFF.

The chain carries TRBV29-1 and TRBJ2-1, with TRBD2 identical over 10 bases. CDR1 is SQVTM, CDR2 ANQGSEA, per germline. There are 19 residues in the CDR3. V shed 6 bases and J 5 bases; nucleotides not matched to a gene: 22. The CDR3 loop reads CSVARKAGGSSWSDNEQFF. As DNA, the CDR3 is TGCAGCGTAGCGCGAAAAGCGGGAGGGTCCTCTTGGTCGGACAATGAGCAGTTCTTC.

This chain connects TRBV9 to TRBJ2-5; D tentatively fits TRBD1 or TRBD2 (5 bases each). Trimming cost V 3 bases and J 5 bases, with 14 bases left between them. Looked up from germline, CDR1 is SGDLS and CDR2 is YYNGEE. CDR3 length: 14 residues. CDR3 nucleotide sequence: TGTGCCAGCAGCGCGACCGGGACCACGGAGACCCAGTACTTC. This encodes CASSATGTTETQYF.

This clonotype occurred a few times. The genes are TRBV7-2 and TRBJ1-6; 8 bases match TRBD1. V was pared by 1 base and J by 7 bases, with 12 bases of the junction left unmatched. The germline V gene encodes CDR1 SGHTA and CDR2 FQGNSA. The CDR3 runs 18 residues. Written as DNA, the CDR3 is TGTGCCAGCAGCTTAGTGGCAGGGGGCGGCCCTCGCAATTCACCCCTCCACTTT. It encodes CASSLVAGGGPRNSPLHF.

The rearrangement uses TRBV7-9 and TRBJ1-1, with D hard to call. CDR3 size: 13 residues. From germline, CDR1 is SEHNR and CDR2 FQNEAQ (reference sequence). Trimming removed 8 bases at V and 2 bases at J, with 12 bases between. The CDR3 nucleotides are TGTGCCAGCCTCGTCGGCTTCAACACTGAAGCTTTCTTT. This encodes CASLVGFNTEAFF.

This clonotype was detected only a few times. The chain's CDR3 is CSASRGEETQYF. CDR3 coding DNA: TGCAGCGCCTCCAGGGGAGAAGAGACCCAGTACTTC. This chain joins TRBV29-1 and TRBJ2-5, with D perhaps matching TRBD1 (6 bases). Germline CDR1 SQVTM, CDR2 ANQGSEA. V was trimmed by 7 bases and J by 3 bases, leaving 12 bases between them. This CDR3 has 12 residues.

J is TRBJ1-6 and V is TRBV7-2, with a possible D match to TRBD1 (6 bases). The V and J ends lost 1 base and 3 bases respectively, with 10 bases between them. The germline V gene has CDR1 SGHTA and CDR2 FQGNSA. This CDR3 is built from 16 residues. The CDR3 loop is CASSLGGGVYNSPLHF. As DNA, the CDR3 is TGTGCCAGCAGCTTAGGTGGGGGCGTCTATAATTCACCCCTCCACTTT.

This rearrangement joins TRBV5-5 to TRBJ2-1, with 10 bases that match TRBD1. This CDR3 has 15 amino acids. Germline trimming cut 4 bases from V and 12 bases from J; bases unmatched to any gene: 13. CDR1 and CDR2 (germline): SGHKS, YYEKEE (reference sequence). In nucleotides, the CDR3 is TGTGCCAGCAGCCGTTCCTCGACAGGGGGCGACGGGCAGTTCTTC. Translation gives CASSRSSTGGDGQFF.

The chain recombines TRBV20-1 with TRBJ2-2; 8 nucleotides agree with TRBD2. Trimming took 2 bases from V and 10 from J; bases not matched to a gene: 12. The CDR3 totals 15 residues. The germline gives CDR1 DFQATT, CDR2 SNEGSKA (reference sequence). The CDR3 spells CSARTAGVGPAELFF. The CDR3 bases are TGCAGTGCTAGAACAGCGGGAGTAGGTCCGGCGGAGCTGTTTTTT.

This clonotype was counted a few times. The chain couples TRBV24-1 to TRBJ2-1; TRBD2 matches 7 bases. This CDR3 region has 12 residues. Germline V gene sequence: CDR1 KGHDR, CDR2 SFDVKD. V was clipped by 6 bases and J by 9 bases; unmatched bases: 4. The CDR3 sequence: CATSPGEGEQFF. The CDR3 region has the DNA TGTGCCACCAGTCCGGGGGAGGGTGAGCAGTTCTTC.

The chain's CDR3 is CATSDLVQGVDEQFF. The CDR3 DNA is TGTGCCACCAGTGATTTGGTTCAGGGGGTCGATGAGCAGTTCTTC. This rearrangement joins TRBV24-1 to TRBJ2-1, with TRBD1 matching 7 bases. Trimming cost V 0 bases and J 8 bases; bases outside gene matches: 6. CDR1 and CDR2 from the germline V gene are KGHDR and SFDVKD. The length of the CDR3 is 15 residues.

The genes are TRBV29-1 and TRBJ1-2; tentative D call: TRBD1 (5 bases). Trimming took off 1 base at V and 8 bases at J, with 8 bases between the two ends. Germline CDR1 reads SQVTM; CDR2 reads ANQGSEA. This CDR3 has 11 residues. The CDR3: CSVEGDRGYTF. CDR3 coding DNA: TGCAGCGTTGAAGGGGACCGCGGCTACACCTTC.

V usage is TRBV29-1 and J usage is TRBJ2-5; 11 bases agree with TRBD2. CDR1 is SQVTM, CDR2 ANQGSEA, per germline. The CDR3 extends over 16 amino acids. The V segment lost 0 bases and the J segment 4 bases; nucleotides outside the gene matches: 7. The CDR3 bases are TGCAGCGTTGAAGACGTGTCTAGCGGGAGGCGAGAGACCCAGTACTTC. The encoded protein is CSVEDVSSGRRETQYF.

CDR3 residues: CASSQEMRQGARETQYF. In DNA, the CDR3 is TGCGCCAGCAGCCAAGAAATGCGGCAGGGGGCGCGGGAGACCCAGTACTTC. The chain couples TRBV4-3 to TRBJ2-5, with 8 bases identical to TRBD1. CDR1 LGHNA and CDR2 YSLEER come from the germline V gene. The V and J ends lost 0 bases and 5 bases, in that order; junction bases with no gene match: 11. The CDR3 covers 17 residues.

The chain is built from TRBV30 and TRBJ1-4; no firm D call. Germline V lookup: CDR1 GTSNPN, CDR2 SVGIG (reference sequence). V was trimmed by 2 bases and J by 4 bases, leaving 11 bases between them. The CDR3 totals 14 residues. CDR3 sequence reads: CAWSPGSNNEKLFF. The CDR3 DNA reads as TGTGCCTGGAGTCCGGGGTCTAATAATGAAAAACTGTTTTTT.

This clonotype was observed a few times. This chain links TRBV29-1 with TRBJ2-3; D is possibly TRBD2 (6 bases). V dropped 3 bases and J dropped 1 base, with 14 bases sitting between them. The CDR3 is 15 residues long. Germline V lookup: CDR1 SQVTM, CDR2 ANQGSEA. The CDR3 is CSVDTGGTGTDTQYF. The CDR3 DNA follows: TGCAGCGTTGATACTGGCGGGACTGGCACAGATACGCAGTATTTT.

This clonotype was seen only a few times. This chain joins TRBV7-3 and TRBJ2-4; 9 nucleotides line up with TRBD2. The germline V gene has CDR1 SGHTA and CDR2 FQGTGA. V shed 1 base, J shed 6 bases, and the junction held 4 bases outside the gene matches. The CDR3 sequence is 15 residues long. CDR3: CASSLRLADTNIQYF. The CDR3 region has the DNA TGTGCCAGCAGCTTAAGACTAGCGGATACAAACATTCAGTACTTC.

The chain combines TRBV20-1 with TRBJ2-1, with D perhaps matching TRBD1 or TRBD2 (5 bases each). This CDR3 has 16 amino acids. Trimming removed 1 base from V and 3 bases from J, with 16 bases in between. Germline V lookup: CDR1 DFQATT, CDR2 SNEGSKA (reference sequence). CDR3 in DNA: TGCAGTGCTAGAGCCCGAGGTGGGGGTCTCTACAATGAGCAGTTCTTC. This codes for CSARARGGGLYNEQFF.

V is TRBV30 and J is TRBJ1-5, with a tentative D call TRBD1 (6 bases). The CDR3 length is 14 residues. Trimming took 0 bases from V and 4 from J, leaving 10 bases between them. Germline V CDR1 and CDR2: GTSNPN, SVGIG (reference sequence). As DNA, the CDR3 is TGTGCCTGGAGTGTAGGGCAGGGGAATCAGCCCCAGCATTTT. Its translation is CAWSVGQGNQPQHF.

This clonotype appeared a few times. The CDR3 nucleotides are TGTGCCAGCAGCCTATTGGGGGGGTCGGGCACTGAAGCTTTCTTT. This sequence encodes CASSLLGGSGTEAFF. V and J are TRBV7-2 and TRBJ1-1; tentatively, D is TRBD1 (5 bases). Looked up from germline, CDR1 is SGHTA and CDR2 is FQGNSA. The CDR3 has 15 residues. V lost 5 bases and J 4 bases, leaving 17 bases between the germline ends.

The chain is built from TRBV7-2 and TRBJ2-1, with 10 bases identical to TRBD2. Trimming removed 1 base from V and 8 bases from J; junction bases left unmatched: 8. Per germline, CDR1 SGHTA and CDR2 FQGNSA. The CDR3 runs 16 residues. CDR3 coding DNA: TGTGCCAGCAGCTTAGGCGGGACTAGCGTGTACTATGAGCAGTTCTTC. Encoded protein: CASSLGGTSVYYEQFF.

This clonotype was detected only a few times. The V gene is TRBV28, the J gene TRBJ2-3, with 8 nucleotides matching TRBD2. The CDR3 consists of 16 residues. The germline CDR1 and CDR2 sequences are MDHEN and SYDVKM. V was clipped by 2 bases and J by 6 bases; unmatched bases: 10. The CDR3 DNA follows: TGTGCCAGCAGTTTACCAGCCGCAGCGGGAGAGGATACGCAGTATTTT. This translates into CASSLPAAAGEDTQYF.

The chain employs TRBV12-3 or TRBV12-4 and TRBJ1-1; TRBD1 is a possible D gene (5 bases). The ends were cut back, 7 bases at V and 5 bases at J, with 14 bases in the middle. This CDR3 has 13 amino acids. The CDR3 DNA is TGTGCCAGCATCGCCCGGGGGGATACTGAAGCTTTCTTT. Protein: CASIARGDTEAFF.